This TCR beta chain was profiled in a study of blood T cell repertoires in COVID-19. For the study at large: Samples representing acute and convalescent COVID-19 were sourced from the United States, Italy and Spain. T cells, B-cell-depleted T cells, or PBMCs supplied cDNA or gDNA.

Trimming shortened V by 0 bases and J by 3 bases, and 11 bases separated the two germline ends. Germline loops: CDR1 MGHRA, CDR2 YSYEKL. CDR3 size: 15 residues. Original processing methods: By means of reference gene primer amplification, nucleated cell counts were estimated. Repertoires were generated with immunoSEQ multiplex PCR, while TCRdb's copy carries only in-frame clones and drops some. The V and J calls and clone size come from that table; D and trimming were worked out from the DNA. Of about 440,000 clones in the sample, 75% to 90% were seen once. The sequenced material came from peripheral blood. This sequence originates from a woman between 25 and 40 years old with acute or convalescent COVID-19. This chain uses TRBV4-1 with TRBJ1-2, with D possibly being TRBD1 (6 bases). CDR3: CASSQDPGDYYGYTF. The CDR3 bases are TGCGCCAGCAGCCAAGATCCAGGGGATTACTATGGCTACACCTTC.